Included here is one T cell receptor (beta chain) sequence, with context. This record comes from a study of shared clonotypes between healthy human individuals. Study-level background: Three plates each covered CD4 naive and memory; CD8 naive two, CD8 memory one.

Naivety among CD8 cells was defined by CD45RO negativity and positive CCR7 selection, thereby excluding terminally differentiated effector memory CD45RA+ cells. This was a deep-level run. Profiled with immunoSEQ multiplex PCR; TCRdb holds only in-frame clones, not every one. The profile shows about 2,200,000 clones, 85% to 95% of them singletons. This TCR was recovered from a man in his late teens or twenties in good health. Some clones in this sample may be carry-over from other donors' samples. The specimen was naive CD8+ T cells from PBMCs.

This CDR3 reads CASSLEGQGYTIYF. CDR3 bases: TGTGCCAGCAGCTTGGAAGGACAGGGCTACACCATATATTTT. The rearrangement joins TRBV5-4 to TRBJ1-3; 8 bases align to TRBD1. CDR3 length: 14 residues. Germline CDR1 SGHNT, CDR2 YYREEE (reference sequence). Germline trimming cut 0 bases from V and 8 bases from J; bases unmatched to any gene: 4.